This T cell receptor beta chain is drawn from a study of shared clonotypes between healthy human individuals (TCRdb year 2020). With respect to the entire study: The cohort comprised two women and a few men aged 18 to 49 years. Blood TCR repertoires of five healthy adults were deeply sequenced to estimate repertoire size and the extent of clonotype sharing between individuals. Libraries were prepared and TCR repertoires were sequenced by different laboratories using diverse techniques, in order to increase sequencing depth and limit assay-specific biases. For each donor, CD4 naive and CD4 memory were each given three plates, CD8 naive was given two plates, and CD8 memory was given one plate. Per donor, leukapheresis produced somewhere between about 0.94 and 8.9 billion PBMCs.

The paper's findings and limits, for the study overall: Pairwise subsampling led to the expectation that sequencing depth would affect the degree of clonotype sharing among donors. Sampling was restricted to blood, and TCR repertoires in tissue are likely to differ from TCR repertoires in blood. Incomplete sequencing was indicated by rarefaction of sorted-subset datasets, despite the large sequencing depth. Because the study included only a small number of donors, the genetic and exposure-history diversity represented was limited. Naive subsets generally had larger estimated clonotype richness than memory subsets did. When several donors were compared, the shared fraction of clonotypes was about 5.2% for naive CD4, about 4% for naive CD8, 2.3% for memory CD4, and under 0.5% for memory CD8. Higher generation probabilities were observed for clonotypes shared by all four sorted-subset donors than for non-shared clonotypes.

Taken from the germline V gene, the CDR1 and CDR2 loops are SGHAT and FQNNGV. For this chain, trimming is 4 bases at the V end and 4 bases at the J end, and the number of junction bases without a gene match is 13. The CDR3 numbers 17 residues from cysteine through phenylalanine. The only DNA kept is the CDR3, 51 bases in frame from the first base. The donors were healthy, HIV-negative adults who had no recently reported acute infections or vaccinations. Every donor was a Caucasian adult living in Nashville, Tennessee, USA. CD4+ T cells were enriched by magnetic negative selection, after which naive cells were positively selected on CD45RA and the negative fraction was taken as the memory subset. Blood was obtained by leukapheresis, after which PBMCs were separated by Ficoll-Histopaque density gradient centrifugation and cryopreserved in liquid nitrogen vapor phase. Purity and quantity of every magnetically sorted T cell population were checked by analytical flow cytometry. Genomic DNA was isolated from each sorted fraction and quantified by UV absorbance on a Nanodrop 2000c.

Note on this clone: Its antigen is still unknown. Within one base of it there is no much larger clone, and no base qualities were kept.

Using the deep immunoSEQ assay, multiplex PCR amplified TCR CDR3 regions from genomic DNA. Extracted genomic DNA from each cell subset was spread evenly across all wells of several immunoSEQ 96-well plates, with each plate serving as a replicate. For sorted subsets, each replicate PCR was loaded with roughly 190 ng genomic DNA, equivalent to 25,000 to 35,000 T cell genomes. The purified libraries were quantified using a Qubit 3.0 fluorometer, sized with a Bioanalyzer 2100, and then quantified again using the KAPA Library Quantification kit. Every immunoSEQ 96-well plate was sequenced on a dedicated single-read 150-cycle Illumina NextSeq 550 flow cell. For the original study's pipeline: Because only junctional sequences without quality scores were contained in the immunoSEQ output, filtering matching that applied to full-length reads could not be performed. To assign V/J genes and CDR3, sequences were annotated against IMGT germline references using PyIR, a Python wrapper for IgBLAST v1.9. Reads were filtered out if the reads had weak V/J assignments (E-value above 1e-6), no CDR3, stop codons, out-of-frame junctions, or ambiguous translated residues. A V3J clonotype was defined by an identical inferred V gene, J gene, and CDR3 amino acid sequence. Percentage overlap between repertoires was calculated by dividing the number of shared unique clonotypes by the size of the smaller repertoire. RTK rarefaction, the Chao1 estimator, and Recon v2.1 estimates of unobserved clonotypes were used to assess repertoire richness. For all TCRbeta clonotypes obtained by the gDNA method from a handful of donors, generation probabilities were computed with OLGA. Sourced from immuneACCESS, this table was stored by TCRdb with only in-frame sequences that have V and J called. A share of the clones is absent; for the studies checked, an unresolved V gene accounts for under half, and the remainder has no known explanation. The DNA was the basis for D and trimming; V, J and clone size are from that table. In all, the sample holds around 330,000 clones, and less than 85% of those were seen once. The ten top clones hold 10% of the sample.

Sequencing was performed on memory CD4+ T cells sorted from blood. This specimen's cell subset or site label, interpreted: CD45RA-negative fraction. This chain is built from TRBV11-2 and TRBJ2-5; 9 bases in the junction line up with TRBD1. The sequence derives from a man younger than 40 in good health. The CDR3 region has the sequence CASSSGSGTGFAETQYF. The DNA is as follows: TGTGCCAGCAGCTCCGGGTCCGGGACAGGGTTTGCAGAGACCCAGTACTTC.